This TCR beta chain is drawn from a study of blood T cell repertoires in COVID-19. Study-wide context: Sites in the United States, Italy and Spain provided acute and convalescent COVID-19 samples.

This table comes from immunoSEQ multiplex PCR, and its TCRdb copy is limited to in-frame clones, with some not included. The table records 200,000 to 250,000 clones, roughly 90% of them present only once. V was clipped by 1 base and J by 3 bases; unmatched bases: 5. The CDR3 is made up of 16 amino acids. Germline loops: CDR1 SGDLS, CDR2 YYNGEE. This TCR came from a woman aged 40 to 50 with acute or convalescent COVID-19. Sequencing was done on a sample of peripheral blood. The genes are TRBV9 and TRBJ2-2; 8 nucleotides match TRBD2. Here the CDR3 DNA reads TGTGCCAGCAGCGTAATTCCAGCGGGGGACACCGGGGAGCTGTTTTTT. Translation: CASSVIPAGDTGELFF.